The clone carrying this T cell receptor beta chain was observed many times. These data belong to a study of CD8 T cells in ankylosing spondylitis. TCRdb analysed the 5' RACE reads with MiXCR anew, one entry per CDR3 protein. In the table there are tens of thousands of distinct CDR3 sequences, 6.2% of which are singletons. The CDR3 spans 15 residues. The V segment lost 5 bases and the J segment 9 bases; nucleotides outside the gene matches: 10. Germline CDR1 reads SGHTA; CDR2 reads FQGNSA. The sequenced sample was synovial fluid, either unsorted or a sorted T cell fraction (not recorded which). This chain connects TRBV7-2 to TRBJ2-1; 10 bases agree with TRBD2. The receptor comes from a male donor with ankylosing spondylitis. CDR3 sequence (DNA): TGTGCCAGCAGCCAGCCTCTAGCGGGAGTTGGTGAGCAGTTCTTC. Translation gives CASSQPLAGVGEQFF. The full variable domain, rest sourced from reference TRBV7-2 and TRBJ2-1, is GAGVSQSPSNKVTEKGKDVELRCDPISGHTALYWYRQSLGQGLEFLIYFQGNSAPDKSGLPSDRFSAERTGGSVSTLTIQRTQQEDSAVYLCASSQPLAGVGEQFFGPGTRLTVL.